The 26 T cell receptor beta chains in this list originate from one sample, sequenced in a study of cytomegalovirus exposure and HLA in healthy donors. Primers included in the PCR were 60 Vbeta and 13 Jbeta primers. Only in-frame clones appear in the TCRdb table, and some are missing; sequencing was by immunoSEQ multiplex PCR. This table holds about 100,000 clones, around 76% found once. Sequenced input: PBMCs. Every receptor here comes from a young man in good health and CMV-seropositive.

J is TRBJ1-1 and V is TRBV18; 7 bases are shared with TRBD1. Per germline, CDR1 KGHSH and CDR2 LQKENI. V lost 2 bases to trimming and J lost 3 bases; unmatched junction nucleotides: 3. The CDR3 covers 14 residues. The CDR3: CASSPNQGDTEAFF. The CDR3 region has the DNA TGTGCCAGCTCACCAAACCAGGGGGACACTGAAGCTTTCTTT.

DNA of the CDR3: TGCGCCAGCAGTGAGTCGAGGGGGACCGCCCCCTCGGCGGCTTTCTTT. This encodes CASSESRGTAPSAAFF. The chain is built from TRBV10-2 and TRBJ1-1, with TRBD1 as a possible D gene (6 bases). Trimming removed 0 bases at V and 11 bases at J, with 22 bases between. The germline CDR1 and CDR2 sequences are WSHSY and SAAADI. CDR3 size: 16 residues.

V usage is TRBV10-3 and J usage is TRBJ2-1; 8 nucleotides match TRBD2. The CDR3 has 14 residues. From germline, CDR1 is ENHRY and CDR2 SYGVKD. V lost 0 bases to trimming and J lost 9 bases; unmatched junction nucleotides: 4. The CDR3 loop reads CAISESGGGPEQFF. CDR3 in DNA: TGTGCCATCAGTGAGTCGGGCGGGGGGCCTGAGCAGTTCTTC.

The chain combines TRBV7-9 with TRBJ1-1; possible D gene TRBD1, 6 bases. The germline V gene encodes CDR1 SEHNR and CDR2 FQNEAQ (reference sequence). Trimming took off 7 bases at V and 7 bases at J, with 10 bases between the two ends. The CDR3 length is 11 residues. The CDR3 protein is CASKRGIEAFF. The DNA for the CDR3 is TGTGCCAGCAAGAGGGGGATTGAAGCTTTCTTT. Full variable domain (remainder filled in from reference TRBV7-9 and TRBJ1-1): DTGVSQNPRHKITKRGQNVTFRCDPISEHNRLYWYRQTLGQGPEFLTYFQNEAQLEKSRLLSDRFSAERPKGSFSTLEIQRTEQGDSAMYLCASKRGIEAFFGQGTRLTVV.

CDR3 region: CASSLVVAGGRDTQYF. The CDR3 DNA reads TGCGCCAGCAGCTTGGTGGTAGCGGGGGGGCGAGATACGCAGTATTTT. This chain connects TRBV5-1 to TRBJ2-3, with 11 bases lining up with TRBD2. With V trimmed by 0 bases and J by 5 bases, 5 bases remained unmatched. CDR3 size: 16 residues. Germline-derived CDR1 and CDR2 are SGHRS and YFSETQ.

For this clone: At one of its ends the junction is not consistent with the germline gene, which may arise from a read error. The chain is built from TRBV5-1 and TRBJ2-6; possible D gene TRBD2, 6 bases. Germline CDR1 and CDR2: SGHRS and YFSETQ. The CDR3 length is 15 residues. The CDR3 coding sequence is TGCGCCAGCAGCCCGGGACTTTCTGGGGCCAACGGCCTGACTTTC. Protein sequence: CASSPGLSGANGLTF.

The chain recombines TRBV30 with TRBJ1-2; 9 bases are shared with TRBD1. V trimming: 2 bases; J trimming: 4 bases; junction bases outside the gene matches: 11. CDR1 is GTSNPN, CDR2 SVGIG, per germline (reference sequence). CDR3 length: 16 amino acids. As DNA, the CDR3 is TGTGCCTGGAGTTCCTATGACAGGGGGGGGCTCTATGGCTACACCTTC. It specifies CAWSSYDRGGLYGYTF.

This clone was seen a handful of times. CDR3 in DNA: TGTGCCAGCAGACCAGGGTGGGACGGGGAGCTGTTTTTT. Translating gives CASRPGWDGELFF. The chain couples TRBV2 to TRBJ2-2; D possibly corresponds to TRBD1 (5 bases). Germline assignment: CDR1 SNHLY and CDR2 FYNNEI. The CDR3 consists of 13 residues. The ends were cut back, 6 bases at V and 7 bases at J, with 12 bases in the middle.

This clone occurred once. At one of its ends the junction is not consistent with the germline gene, which may arise from a read error. The genes are TRBV10-3 and TRBJ1-2, with 10 bases fitting TRBD1. The CDR3 is 16 amino acids. Germline CDR1 reads ENHRY; CDR2 reads SYGVKD. CDR3 region: CASSYVRTGGSYGYTF. The CDR3 DNA is TGTGCCAGCAGTTACGTCCGGACAGGGGGATCCTATGGCTACACCTTC.

This rearrangement joins TRBV5-1 to TRBJ2-5; 10 bases agree with TRBD2. V lost 4 bases to trimming and J lost 3 bases; unmatched junction nucleotides: 3. This CDR3 has 14 residues. The germline V gene has CDR1 SGHRS and CDR2 YFSETQ. Here the CDR3 DNA reads TGCGCCAGCAGCCTAGCGGGGGTGAAAGAGACCCAGTACTTC. Amino acid sequence: CASSLAGVKETQYF.

V gene TRBV7-3 combines with J gene TRBJ2-7, with 7 bases identical to TRBD2. The J segment lost 0 bases and the V segment lost 4 bases, leaving 3 bases of the junction unmatched. This CDR3 comprises 14 residues. Germline assignment: CDR1 SGHTA and CDR2 FQGTGA. CDR3 in DNA: TGTGCCAGCAGCTCAGCGGGGACCTCCTACGAGCAGTACTTC. Its protein product is CASSSAGTSYEQYF. Drawing the rest from reference TRBV7-3 and TRBJ2-7, the complete variable domain is GAGVSQTPSNKVTEKGKYVELRCDPISGHTALYWYRQSLGQGPEFLIYFQGTGAADDSGLPNDRFFAVRPEGSVSTLKIQRTERGDSAVYLCASSSAGTSYEQYFGPGTRLTVT.

Note on this clone: One junction end does not reproduce the germline sequence, and a read error may be involved. The genes are TRBV7-9 and TRBJ2-1, with a possible D match to TRBD2 (6 bases). Germline V lookup: CDR1 SEHNR, CDR2 FQNEAQ (reference sequence). The length of the CDR3 is 14 residues. Here the CDR3 reads CSSSLGGLNNEQFF. The CDR3 bases are TGTTCCAGCAGCTTAGGAGGGTTAAACAATGAGCAGTTCTTC.

V usage is TRBV9 and J usage is TRBJ1-1; D not resolved. With 8 bases removed from V and 3 bases from J, the gap between germline ends came to 11 bases. Germline CDR1 reads SGDLS; CDR2 reads YYNGEE. This CDR3 comprises 12 residues. The CDR3 here is CASGLTHTEAFF. The CDR3 coding sequence is TGTGCCAGTGGCCTCACCCACACTGAAGCTTTCTTT.

J is TRBJ2-7 and V is TRBV21-1; the table's D gene call, TRBD1, was not cross checked with the DNA. TRBV21-1 is recorded as a pseudogene. The CDR3 loop spans 17 amino acids. The CDR3 sequence is CASSKSRITGKAYEQYF. The DNA of the CDR3 is TGTGCCAGCAGCAAAAGTAGGATTACAGGGAAAGCCTACGAGCAGTACTTC.

The sample holds one count of this clone. The gene calls are TRBV19 and TRBJ1-5; TRBD1 agrees at 9 bases. Germline assignment: CDR1 LNHDA and CDR2 SQIVND (reference sequence). The trim removed 7 bases at V and 1 base at J, leaving 5 bases unmatched. CDR3 length: 15 residues. The CDR3 DNA follows: TGTGCCAGTATACGGACAGGGGTGAGCAATCAGCCCCAGCATTTT. This gives the protein CASIRTGVSNQPQHF.

The V call is TRBV6-1, the J call TRBJ2-1; 12 positions agree with TRBD2. There are 18 residues in the CDR3. The germline V gene has CDR1 MNHNS and CDR2 SASEGT. V shed 0 bases, J shed 2 bases, and the junction held 5 bases outside the gene matches. This CDR3 reads CASSEAGLAGFPYNEQFF. The CDR3 nucleotides read TGTGCCAGCAGTGAAGCAGGACTAGCGGGGTTCCCCTACAATGAGCAGTTCTTC.

J is TRBJ1-2 and V is TRBV13; no clear D gene. V was cut by 5 bases and J by 0 bases, with 13 bases left in between. The CDR3 sequence is 15 residues long. Germline CDR1 reads PRHDT; CDR2 reads FYEKMQ (reference sequence). The CDR3 protein is CASSPTGFSNYGYTF. The CDR3 DNA reads as TGTGCCAGCAGCCCCACGGGGTTTTCTAACTATGGCTACACCTTC.

The chain couples TRBV9 to TRBJ1-1, with 7 nucleotides matching TRBD1. The CDR3 totals 14 residues. Germline lookup yields CDR1 SGDLS and CDR2 YYNGEE. Trimming at V came to 4 bases and at J to 5 bases, leaving 8 bases not matched to a gene. The CDR3 sequence: CASSLGQSRTEAFF. CDR3 nucleotide sequence: TGTGCCAGCAGCCTGGGACAGTCTCGAACTGAAGCTTTCTTT. The full variable domain, rest sourced from reference TRBV9 and TRBJ1-1, is DSGVTQTPKHLITATGQRVTLRCSPRSGDLSVYWYQQSLDQGLQFLIQYYNGEERAKGNILERFSAQQFPDLHSELNLSSLELGDSALYFCASSLGQSRTEAFFGQGTRLTVV.

The rearrangement links TRBV11-3 to TRBJ1-6; a possible D gene is TRBD1 (6 bases). The CDR3 has 14 residues. Germline values: CDR1 SGHNT, CDR2 YENEEA. The V and J ends lost 5 bases and 7 bases respectively, with 12 bases between them. The CDR3 loop is CASSQGQVNSPLHF. CDR3 coding DNA: TGTGCCAGCAGCCAGGGACAAGTAAATTCACCCCTCCACTTT.

The chain uses TRBV7-2 and TRBJ1-6, with TRBD1 as a possible D gene (5 bases). The CDR3 spans 13 residues. Germline CDR1 SGHTA, CDR2 FQGNSA. Trimming removed 4 bases from V and 7 bases from J, with 8 bases in between. In nucleotides, the CDR3 is TGTGCCAGCAGCTCTCGACAGAATTCACCCCTCCACTTT. Translated, it gives CASSSRQNSPLHF.

This chain uses TRBV27 with TRBJ1-2; 8 bases map to TRBD1. The CDR3 has 15 residues. CDR1 and CDR2 (germline): MNHEY, SMNVEV (reference sequence). V lost 5 bases and J lost 4; bases outside the gene matches: 9. CDR3 sequence (DNA): TGTGCCAGCAGTACTTGGACAGGGACGAGCTATGGCTACACCTTC. Its protein is CASSTWTGTSYGYTF.

This clone was picked up a small number of times. This chain uses TRBV27 with TRBJ1-1, with TRBD1 identical over 7 bases. Germline V lookup: CDR1 MNHEY, CDR2 SMNVEV (reference sequence). The CDR3 has 13 residues. V was clipped by 5 bases and J by 5 bases; unmatched bases: 5. The CDR3 nucleotides read TGTGCCAGCAGTGCAACAGGGGCTACTGAAGCTTTCTTT. Translating it yields CASSATGATEAFF.

The gene calls are TRBV6-5 and TRBJ1-4; the D gene is possibly TRBD1 (6 bases). Trimming removed 5 bases from V and 5 bases from J, with 12 bases in between. Germline V gene data show CDR1 as MNHEY and CDR2 as SVGAGI. The CDR3 sequence is 14 residues long. CDR3 loop: CASSEGTQNEKLFF. For the CDR3, the DNA is TGTGCCAGCAGTGAAGGGACACAGAATGAAAAACTGTTTTTT.

V and J are TRBV2 and TRBJ2-5; tentatively, D is TRBD1 (5 bases). The germline V gene has CDR1 SNHLY and CDR2 FYNNEI. The CDR3 is 15 amino acids. With 8 bases removed from V and 0 bases from J, the gap between germline ends came to 16 bases. The CDR3 loop reads CASGIWATDQETQYF. The CDR3 DNA reads as TGTGCCAGCGGAATCTGGGCGACAGACCAAGAGACCCAGTACTTC.

In this sample, this clone turned up once. The gene calls are TRBV19 and TRBJ1-2; 8 bases match TRBD1. Unmatched junction bases numbered 11, after V lost 3 bases and J lost 8 bases. The germline V gene encodes CDR1 LNHDA and CDR2 SQIVND (reference sequence). The CDR3 extends over 15 amino acids. The CDR3 DNA follows: TGTGCCAGTAGTATGCCGGGCCAGGGGGCGGGAGGCTACACCTTC. Amino acids: CASSMPGQGAGGYTF.

This sequence joins TRBV6-6 and TRBJ1-1, with 8 bases that match TRBD1. The CDR3 consists of 13 residues. The V gene's germline CDR1 is MNHNY and CDR2 SVGAGI (reference sequence). Trimming cost V 7 bases and J 5 bases; bases outside gene matches: 6. CDR3 sequence reads: CASTDRGRTEAFF. CDR3 sequence (DNA): TGTGCCAGCACCGACAGGGGTCGGACTGAAGCTTTCTTT.